The clone carrying this T cell receptor (beta chain) was found once. This record belongs to a study of early T cells in non-severe SARS-CoV-2 infection. Study in general: Chains were unpaired, as sequencing was done on bulk RNA from unsorted whole blood.

Individual cDNA molecules were tagged with unique molecular identifiers. TCRdb re-called the 5' RACE reads with MiXCR, one entry per CDR3 protein. The sample records around 56,000 distinct CDR3 sequences, about 13% being singletons. The receptor comes from an adult who was a healthcare worker with PCR-confirmed SARS-CoV-2 infection or an uninfected control (not recorded which). Here the sequenced sample was whole blood, taken at baseline.

CDR3 sequence (DNA): TGCAGTGCTAGAAAGGTCGGGGGCACAGATACGCAGTATTTT. Translation: CSARKVGGTDTQYF. The V and J genes are TRBV20-1 and TRBJ2-3; TRBD2 is a possible D gene (5 bases). The CDR3 is 14 residues long. The germline gives CDR1 DFQATT, CDR2 SNEGSKA (reference sequence). The germline V and J ends were trimmed by 2 bases and 1 base, with 10 bases remaining between them.